Shown below are 21 T cell receptor beta chains from a single sample sequenced in a study. TCRdb re-analysed the RT-PCR reads in MiXCR, keeping a single row per CDR3 protein. The top ten hold 3.6% of the sample, which has about 680,000 distinct CDR3 sequences, more than 13% seen once. What was sequenced was memory CD4+ T cells from blood. The receptors were sampled from a female donor in good health, serving as a healthy control.

This clonotype was detected ten times or more. The chain carries TRBV7-2 and TRBJ2-7; D possibly corresponds to TRBD2 (7 bases). The CDR3 sequence is 15 residues long. Germline loops: CDR1 SGHTA, CDR2 FQGNSA. Trimming removed 5 bases at V and 4 bases at J, with 18 bases between. The CDR3 nucleotides are TGTGCCAGCAGCCAACGGGGGGCTAGGGTTTACGAGCAGTACTTC. It encodes CASSQRGARVYEQYF.

The genes are TRBV7-4 and TRBJ2-2, with 8 bases lining up with TRBD1. Trimming took 5 bases from V and 6 from J; bases not matched to a gene: 11. Germline V CDR1 and CDR2: SGHVT, SQSDAQ. CDR3 length: 16 residues. CDR3 nucleotide sequence: TGTGCCAGCAGCCCCCCGGGACAGGCAGGATCCGGGGAGCTGTTTTTT. Its translation is CASSPPGQAGSGELFF.

This clonotype was found many times. CDR3 in DNA: TGTGCCAGCACTCAGGGGGCGGAAGGCTACACCTTC. This encodes CASTQGAEGYTF. The rearrangement links TRBV12-3 or TRBV12-4 to TRBJ1-2; 8 nucleotides align to TRBD1. V dropped 7 bases and J dropped 8; count of bases not matched to a gene: 6. The CDR3 is made up of 12 amino acids.

The rearrangement links TRBV20-1 to TRBJ2-2; either TRBD1 or TRBD2 may supply D (5 bases each). With 6 bases removed from V and 7 bases from J, the gap between germline ends came to 15 bases. This CDR3 comprises 13 residues. Germline V gene lookup returns CDR1 DFQATT and CDR2 SNEGSKA (reference sequence). CDR3 residues: CSAGTQLDGELFF. CDR3 DNA sequence: TGCAGTGCAGGGACCCAGTTAGACGGGGAGCTGTTTTTT.

The chain joins TRBV7-2 to TRBJ2-7, with 8 nucleotides matching TRBD2. CDR1 is SGHTA and CDR2 is FQGNSA in the germline V gene. V gave up 6 bases and J gave up 0 bases; unmatched junction bases: 10. The length of the CDR3 is 16 residues. As DNA, the CDR3 is TGTGCCAGCAGTTCCTCCCCAGCGGGAGCCTCCTACGAGCAGTACTTC. This codes for CASSSSPAGASYEQYF.

CDR3 region: CASSGGTEGTQYF. The CDR3 DNA is TGTGCCAGCAGCGGGGGGACAGAGGGTACGCAGTATTTT. The gene calls are TRBV5-6 and TRBJ2-3; possibly TRBD1 for D (7 bases). The V gene's germline CDR1 is SGHDT and CDR2 YYEEEE. This CDR3 has 13 residues. Trimming took 4 bases from V and 8 from J, leaving 14 bases between them.

This clonotype was recorded many times. This chain connects TRBV7-2 to TRBJ2-7; 7 bases are a match to TRBD2. The CDR3 is 17 residues long. With 1 base clipped from V and 4 bases from J, the junction kept 13 bases outside the gene matches. Germline V gives CDR1 SGHTA, CDR2 FQGNSA. This CDR3 reads CASSLVGGGSSSYEQYF. The CDR3 bases are TGTGCCAGCAGCTTAGTCGGTGGCGGGAGTAGTAGTTACGAGCAGTACTTC.

The table lists this clonotype with many counts. The chain joins TRBV18 to TRBJ2-7, with D unresolved. V lost 8 bases and J 2 bases, leaving 10 bases between the germline ends. CDR1 and CDR2 from the germline V gene are KGHSH and LQKENI. CDR3 size: 12 residues. The CDR3 loop is CASSPLTYEQYF. CDR3 bases: TGTGCCAGCAGTCCTCTAACCTACGAGCAGTACTTC.

This sequence joins TRBV4-1 and TRBJ2-1, with 11 bases matching TRBD2. This CDR3 has 19 residues. Germline CDR1 reads MGHRA; CDR2 reads YSYEKL. Losses at the gene ends were 1 base for V and 9 bases for J; bases not matched to a gene: 17. Here the CDR3 DNA reads TGCGCCAGCAGCCAAGGTGCCAACATCAGACTAGCGGGATTTTTTGAGCAGTTCTTC. It translates to CASSQGANIRLAGFFEQFF.

At least ten counts were recorded for this clonotype. The rearrangement uses TRBV6-1 and TRBJ2-1; D uncertain. V lost 6 bases, J lost 9 bases, and 12 bases lay in between. The CDR3 is 12 residues long. CDR1 and CDR2 (germline): MNHNS, SASEGT. The CDR3 is CASRSLDGEQFF. CDR3 nucleotides: TGTGCCAGCAGATCGCTAGATGGTGAGCAGTTCTTC.

The gene calls are TRBV18 and TRBJ1-3; D gene unclear. The germline V and J ends were trimmed by 3 bases and 0 bases, with 9 bases remaining between them. This CDR3 has 15 residues. Germline-derived CDR1 and CDR2 are KGHSH and LQKENI. CDR3 DNA sequence: TGTGCCAGCTCACCGTACGTGGACTCTGGAAACACCATATATTTT. Its translation: CASSPYVDSGNTIYF. The whole variable domain, filled in from reference TRBV18 and TRBJ1-3, reads NAGVMQNPRHLVRRRGQEARLRCSPMKGHSHVYWYRQLPEEGLKFMVYLQKENIIDESGMPKERFSAEFPKEGPSILRIQQVVRGDSAAYFCASSPYVDSGNTIYFGEGSWLTVV.

The chain couples TRBV20-1 to TRBJ1-1, with D uncertain. V shed 6 bases and J shed 0 bases, with 8 bases lying between them. The CDR3 runs 12 residues. CDR1 and CDR2 from the germline V gene are DFQATT and SNEGSKA (reference sequence). The CDR3 protein is CSADQMNTEAFF. The CDR3 DNA reads TGCAGTGCCGATCAGATGAACACTGAAGCTTTCTTT.

This clonotype came up a few times. This chain connects TRBV27 to TRBJ1-4, with D possibly matching TRBD1 (5 bases). This CDR3 is 16 amino acids long. Trimming took 3 bases from V and 0 from J, leaving 11 bases between them. From germline, CDR1 is MNHEY and CDR2 SMNVEV (reference sequence). In nucleotides, the CDR3 is TGTGCCAGCAGTTTCGTCGGGGGGGCAACTAATGAAAAACTGTTTTTT. Its protein product is CASSFVGGATNEKLFF.

The chain is built from TRBV6-2 or TRBV6-3 and TRBJ2-5; the D gene is possibly TRBD2 (6 bases). V was pared by 7 bases and J by 5 bases, with 14 bases between. Germline V CDR1 and CDR2: MNHEY, SVGEGT. The CDR3 contains 13 residues. The CDR3 bases are TGTGCCAGCACGGACTACCGGGGGGAGACCCAGTACTTC. Protein product: CASTDYRGETQYF.

This clonotype was detected many times. V is TRBV29-1 and J is TRBJ2-1, with TRBD2 matching 8 bases. Germline V gives CDR1 SQVTM, CDR2 ANQGSEA. There are 13 residues in the CDR3. Germline trimming cut 4 bases from V and 11 bases from J; bases unmatched to any gene: 10. Here the CDR3 DNA reads TGCAGCGTTGCGTCGGGGGGGAGTTCCCAGCAGTTCTTC. Amino acid sequence: CSVASGGSSQQFF.

Turning to this clonotype: This may stem from a read error, because a much larger clone lies one nucleotide away. The CDR3 loop reads CSAARSGRNEQYF. The CDR3 DNA is TGCAGTGCGGCTAGGTCAGGGAGAAACGAGCAGTACTTC. This chain links TRBV20-1 with TRBJ2-7, with D perhaps given as TRBD1 or TRBD2 (5 bases each). V was clipped by 6 bases and J by 5 bases, with 17 bases between them. This CDR3 contains 13 residues. From germline, CDR1 is DFQATT and CDR2 SNEGSKA (reference sequence).

This clonotype showed up just a few times. CDR3 bases: TGCGCCAGCAGCCAAGATCGCAGGGAGACTGAAGCTTTCTTT. Protein sequence: CASSQDRRETEAFF. The V call is TRBV4-3, the J call TRBJ1-1; tentative D call: TRBD1 (5 bases). The CDR3 length is 14 residues. The V end lost 0 bases, the J end lost 5 bases, and 10 bases lay between the germline ends. Germline V gene data show CDR1 as LGHNA and CDR2 as YSLEER.

The sample holds a few counts of this clonotype. This rearrangement joins TRBV11-2 to TRBJ2-7, with a weak D call TRBD1 (6 bases). The V end was cut by 4 bases, the J end by 4 bases, with 26 bases between. The V gene's germline CDR1 is SGHAT and CDR2 FQNNGV. The CDR3 is 18 amino acids. The CDR3 sequence: CASSSLSPRQAVTYEQYF. The DNA for the CDR3 is TGTGCCAGCAGCTCCCTTTCCCCCCGACAGGCGGTTACTTACGAGCAGTACTTC.

The gene calls are TRBV28 and TRBJ2-7; 11 nucleotides align to TRBD2. V was clipped by 7 bases and J by 7 bases; unmatched bases: 9. The CDR3 totals 14 residues. Germline lookup yields CDR1 MDHEN and CDR2 SYDVKM. DNA for the CDR3: TGTGCCAGCATCCCGGGACTAGCGGCTAGAGAGCAGTACTTC. It is translated as CASIPGLAAREQYF.

J is TRBJ2-7 and V is TRBV7-6; 10 bases fit TRBD2. Trimming cost V 1 base and J 6 bases; bases outside gene matches: 12. This CDR3 region has 17 residues. Germline V CDR1 and CDR2: SGHVS, FNYEAQ. Here the CDR3 reads CASSLGPGRLAGTEQYF. In nucleotides, the CDR3 is TGTGCCAGCAGCTTAGGACCGGGGCGACTAGCGGGTACCGAGCAGTACTTC.

The chain couples TRBV5-8 to TRBJ2-2; tentative D call: TRBD2 (7 bases). Germline-derived CDR1 and CDR2 are SGHTS and YDEGEE. CDR3 length equals 17 residues. Trimming took 7 bases from V and 1 from J, leaving 20 bases between them. CDR3 residues: CASLSIRGAKNTGELFF. In DNA form, the CDR3 reads TGTGCCAGCCTCTCCATTCGGGGGGCGAAGAACACCGGGGAGCTGTTTTTT.